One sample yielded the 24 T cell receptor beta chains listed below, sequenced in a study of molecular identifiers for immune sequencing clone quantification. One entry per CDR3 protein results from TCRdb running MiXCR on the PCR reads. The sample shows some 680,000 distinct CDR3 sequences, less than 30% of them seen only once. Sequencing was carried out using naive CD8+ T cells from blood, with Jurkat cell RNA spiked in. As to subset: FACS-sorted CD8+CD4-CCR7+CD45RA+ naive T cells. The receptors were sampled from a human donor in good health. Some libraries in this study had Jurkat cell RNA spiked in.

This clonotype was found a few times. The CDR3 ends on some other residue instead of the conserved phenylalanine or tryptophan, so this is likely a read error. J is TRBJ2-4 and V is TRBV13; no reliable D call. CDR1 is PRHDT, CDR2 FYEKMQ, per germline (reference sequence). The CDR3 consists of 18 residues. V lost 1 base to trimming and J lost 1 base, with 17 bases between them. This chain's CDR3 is CASSLVGTVDRAKNIQYI. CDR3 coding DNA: TGTGCCAGCAGCTTAGTCGGCACCGTCGATCGGGCCAAAAACATTCAGTACATC.

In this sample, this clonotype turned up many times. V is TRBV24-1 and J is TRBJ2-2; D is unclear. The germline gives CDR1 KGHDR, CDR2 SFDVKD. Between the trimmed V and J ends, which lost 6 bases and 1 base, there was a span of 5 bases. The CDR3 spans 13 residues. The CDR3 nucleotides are TGTGCCACCAGTAACAGGAACACCGGGGAGCTGTTTTTT. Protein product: CATSNRNTGELFF.

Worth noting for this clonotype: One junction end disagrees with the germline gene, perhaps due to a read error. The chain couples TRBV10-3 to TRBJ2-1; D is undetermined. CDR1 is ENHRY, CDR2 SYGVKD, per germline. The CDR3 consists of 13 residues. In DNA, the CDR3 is TGTGCCATCAGGAGCAGCTCCTGCAATGAGCAGTTCTTC. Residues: CAIRSSSCNEQFF.

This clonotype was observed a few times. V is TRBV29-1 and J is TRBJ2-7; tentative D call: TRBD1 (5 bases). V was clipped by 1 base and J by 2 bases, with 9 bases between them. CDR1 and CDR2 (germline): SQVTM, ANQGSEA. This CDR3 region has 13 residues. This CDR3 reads CSVEVDSTYEQYF. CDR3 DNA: TGCAGCGTTGAAGTTGACAGCACCTACGAGCAGTACTTC.

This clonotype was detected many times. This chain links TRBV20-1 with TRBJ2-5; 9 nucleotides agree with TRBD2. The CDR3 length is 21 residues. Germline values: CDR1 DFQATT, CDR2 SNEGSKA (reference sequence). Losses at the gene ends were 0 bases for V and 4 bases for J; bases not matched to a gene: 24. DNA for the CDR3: TGCAGTGCTAGAGATTCATCACTCGGGTCGCGGGAGGGCCCGAAGCGAGAGACCCAGTACTTC. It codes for CSARDSSLGSREGPKRETQYF.

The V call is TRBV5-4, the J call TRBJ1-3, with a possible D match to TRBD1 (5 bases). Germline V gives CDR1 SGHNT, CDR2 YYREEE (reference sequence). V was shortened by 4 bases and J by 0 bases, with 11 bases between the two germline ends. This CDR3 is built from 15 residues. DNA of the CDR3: TGTGCCAGCAGCGCGGGACGGAGCTCTGGAAACACCATATATTTT. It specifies CASSAGRSSGNTIYF.

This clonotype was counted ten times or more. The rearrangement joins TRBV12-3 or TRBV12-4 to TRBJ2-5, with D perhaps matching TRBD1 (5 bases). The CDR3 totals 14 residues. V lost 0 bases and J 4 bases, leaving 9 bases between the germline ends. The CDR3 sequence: CASSLAVRVETQYF. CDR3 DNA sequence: TGTGCCAGCAGTTTAGCGGTCAGGGTAGAGACCCAGTACTTC.

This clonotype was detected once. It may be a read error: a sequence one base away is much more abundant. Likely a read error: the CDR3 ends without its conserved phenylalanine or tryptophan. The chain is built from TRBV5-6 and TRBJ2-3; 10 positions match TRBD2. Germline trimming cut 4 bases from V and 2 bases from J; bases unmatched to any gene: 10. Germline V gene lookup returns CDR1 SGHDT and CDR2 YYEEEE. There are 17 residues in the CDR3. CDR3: CASSIRLAGPFTDTQYI. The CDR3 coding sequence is TGTGCCAGCAGCATACGACTAGCGGGCCCCTTCACAGATACGCAGTATATT.

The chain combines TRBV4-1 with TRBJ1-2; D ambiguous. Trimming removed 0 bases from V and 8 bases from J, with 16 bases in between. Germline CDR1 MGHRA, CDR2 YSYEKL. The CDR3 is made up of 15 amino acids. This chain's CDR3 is CASSQDILKTPGYTF. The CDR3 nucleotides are TGCGCCAGCAGCCAAGATATTCTAAAAACCCCCGGCTACACCTTC.

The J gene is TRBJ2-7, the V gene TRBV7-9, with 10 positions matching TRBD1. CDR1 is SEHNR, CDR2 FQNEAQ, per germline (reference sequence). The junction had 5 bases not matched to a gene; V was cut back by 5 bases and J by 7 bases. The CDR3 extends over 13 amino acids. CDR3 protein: CASSGTGAREQYF. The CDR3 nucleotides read TGTGCCAGCAGCGGGACAGGGGCTAGAGAGCAGTACTTC.

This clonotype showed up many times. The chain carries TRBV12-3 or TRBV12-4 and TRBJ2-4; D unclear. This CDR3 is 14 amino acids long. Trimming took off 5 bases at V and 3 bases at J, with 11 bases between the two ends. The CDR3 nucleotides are TGTGCCAGCAGTGCGAGTGCGGACAAAAACATTCAGTACTTC. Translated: CASSASADKNIQYF.

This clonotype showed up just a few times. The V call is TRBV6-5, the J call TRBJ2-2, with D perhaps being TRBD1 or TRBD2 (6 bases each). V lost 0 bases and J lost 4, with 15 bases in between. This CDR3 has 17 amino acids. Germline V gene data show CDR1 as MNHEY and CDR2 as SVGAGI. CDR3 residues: CASSYSIPGGGTGELFF. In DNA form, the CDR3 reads TGTGCCAGCAGTTACTCGATACCCGGGGGCGGCACCGGGGAGCTGTTTTTT.

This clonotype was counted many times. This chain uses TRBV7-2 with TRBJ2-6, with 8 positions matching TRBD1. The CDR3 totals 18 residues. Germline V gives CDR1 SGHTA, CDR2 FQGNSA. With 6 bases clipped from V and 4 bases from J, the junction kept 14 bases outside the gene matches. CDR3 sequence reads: CASSLTGQGIYGANVLTF. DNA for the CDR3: TGTGCCAGCAGTCTAACAGGACAGGGAATATACGGGGCCAACGTCCTGACTTTC.

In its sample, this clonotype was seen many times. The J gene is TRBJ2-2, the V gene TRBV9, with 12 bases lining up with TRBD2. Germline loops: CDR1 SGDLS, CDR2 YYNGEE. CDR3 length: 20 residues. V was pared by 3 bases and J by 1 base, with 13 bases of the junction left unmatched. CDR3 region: CASSEQPGLAGLRNTGELFF. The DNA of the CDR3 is TGTGCCAGCAGCGAGCAACCGGGACTAGCGGGTCTAAGGAACACCGGGGAGCTGTTTTTT.

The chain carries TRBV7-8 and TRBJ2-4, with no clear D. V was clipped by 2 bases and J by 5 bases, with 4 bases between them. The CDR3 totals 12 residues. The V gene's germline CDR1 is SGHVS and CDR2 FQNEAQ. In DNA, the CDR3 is TGTGCCAGCAGCTTAACAGAAAACATTCAGTACTTC. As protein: CASSLTENIQYF. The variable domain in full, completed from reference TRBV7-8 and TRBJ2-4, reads GAGVSQSPRYKVAKRGQDVALRCDPISGHVSLFWYQQALGQGPEFLTYFQNEAQLDKSGLPSDRFFAERPEGSVSTLKIQRTQQEDSAVYLCASSLTENIQYFGAGTRLSVL.

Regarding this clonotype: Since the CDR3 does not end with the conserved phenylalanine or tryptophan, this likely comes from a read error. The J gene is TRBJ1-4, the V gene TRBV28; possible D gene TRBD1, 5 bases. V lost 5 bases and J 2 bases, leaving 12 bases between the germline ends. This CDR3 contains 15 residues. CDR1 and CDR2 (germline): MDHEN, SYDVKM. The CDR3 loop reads CASSKEGLTNEKLFL. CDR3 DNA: TGTGCCAGCAGTAAGGAGGGACTCACTAATGAAAAACTGTTTCTT.

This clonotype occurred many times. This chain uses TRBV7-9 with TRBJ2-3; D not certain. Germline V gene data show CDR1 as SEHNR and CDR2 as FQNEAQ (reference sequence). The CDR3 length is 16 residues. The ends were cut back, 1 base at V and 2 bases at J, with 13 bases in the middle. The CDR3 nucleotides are TGTGCCAGCAGCTTAGTAGAAGCAGCGAACACAGATACGCAGTATTTT. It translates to CASSLVEAANTDTQYF. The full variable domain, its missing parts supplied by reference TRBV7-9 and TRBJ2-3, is DTGVSQNPRHKITKRGQNVTFRCDPISEHNRLYWYRQTLGQGPEFLTYFQNEAQLEKSRLLSDRFSAERPKGSFSTLEIQRTEQGDSAMYLCASSLVEAANTDTQYFGPGTRLTVL.

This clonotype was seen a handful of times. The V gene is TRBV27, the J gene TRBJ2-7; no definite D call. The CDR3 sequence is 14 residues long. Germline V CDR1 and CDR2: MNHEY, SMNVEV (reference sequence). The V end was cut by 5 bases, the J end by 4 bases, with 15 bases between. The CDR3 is CASSQQDKPYEQYF. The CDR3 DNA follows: TGTGCCAGCAGTCAACAAGACAAACCTTACGAGCAGTACTTC.

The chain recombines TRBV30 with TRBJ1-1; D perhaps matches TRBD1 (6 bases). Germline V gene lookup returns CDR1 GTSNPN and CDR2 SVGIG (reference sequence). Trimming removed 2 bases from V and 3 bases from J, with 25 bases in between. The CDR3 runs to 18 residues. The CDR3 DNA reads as TGTGCCTGGAGTCCAAAGGAAGGGGGGGGCCGTAAGGACACTGAAGCTTTCTTT. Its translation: CAWSPKEGGGRKDTEAFF. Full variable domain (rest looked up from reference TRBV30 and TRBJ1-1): SQTIHQWPATLVQPVGSPLSLECTVEGTSNPNLYWYRQAAGRGLQLLFYSVGIGQISSEVPQNLSASRPQDRQFILSSKKLLLSDSGFYLCAWSPKEGGGRKDTEAFFGQGTRLTVV.

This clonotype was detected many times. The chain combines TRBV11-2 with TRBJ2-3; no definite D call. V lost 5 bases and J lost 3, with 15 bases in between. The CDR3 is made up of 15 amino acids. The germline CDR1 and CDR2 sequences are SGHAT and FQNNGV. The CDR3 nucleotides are TGTGCCAGCAGCCCCCCCGTAGGACCAACAGATACGCAGTATTTT. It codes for CASSPPVGPTDTQYF.

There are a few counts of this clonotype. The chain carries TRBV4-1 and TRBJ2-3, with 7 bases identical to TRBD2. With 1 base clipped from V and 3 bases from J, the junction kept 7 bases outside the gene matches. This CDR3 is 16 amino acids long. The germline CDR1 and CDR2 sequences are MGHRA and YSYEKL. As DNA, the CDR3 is TGCGCCAGCAGCCAAGGGGGGGGGGATGGAACAGATACGCAGTATTTT. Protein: CASSQGGGDGTDTQYF.

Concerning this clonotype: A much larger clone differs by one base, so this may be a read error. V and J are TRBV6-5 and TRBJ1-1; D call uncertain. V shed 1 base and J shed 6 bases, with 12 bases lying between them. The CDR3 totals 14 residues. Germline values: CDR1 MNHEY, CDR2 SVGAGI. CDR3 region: CASSYFSGVAEAFF. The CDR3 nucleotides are TGTGCCAGCAGTTACTTCTCAGGCGTGGCTGAAGCTTTCTTT.

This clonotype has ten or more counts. The CDR3 here is CASSSRGLLTQYF. CDR3 in DNA: TGTGCCAGCAGTTCCAGGGGACTTCTTACGCAGTATTTT. The V and J genes are TRBV6-2 or TRBV6-3 and TRBJ2-3; D is possibly TRBD1 or TRBD2 (6 bases each). The CDR3 runs 13 residues. Germline V gene sequence: CDR1 MNHEY, CDR2 SVGEGT. V shed 4 bases and J shed 8 bases, with 13 bases lying between them.

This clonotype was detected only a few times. The CDR3 spells CASSQDRLAGSGELFF. The CDR3 DNA follows: TGCGCCAGCAGCCAAGATCGGCTAGCGGGGAGCGGGGAGCTGTTTTTT. The chain has TRBV4-1 and TRBJ2-2; TRBD2 agrees at 9 bases. The germline CDR1 and CDR2 sequences are MGHRA and YSYEKL. Germline trimming cut 0 bases from V and 7 bases from J; bases unmatched to any gene: 6. The CDR3 is made up of 16 amino acids.